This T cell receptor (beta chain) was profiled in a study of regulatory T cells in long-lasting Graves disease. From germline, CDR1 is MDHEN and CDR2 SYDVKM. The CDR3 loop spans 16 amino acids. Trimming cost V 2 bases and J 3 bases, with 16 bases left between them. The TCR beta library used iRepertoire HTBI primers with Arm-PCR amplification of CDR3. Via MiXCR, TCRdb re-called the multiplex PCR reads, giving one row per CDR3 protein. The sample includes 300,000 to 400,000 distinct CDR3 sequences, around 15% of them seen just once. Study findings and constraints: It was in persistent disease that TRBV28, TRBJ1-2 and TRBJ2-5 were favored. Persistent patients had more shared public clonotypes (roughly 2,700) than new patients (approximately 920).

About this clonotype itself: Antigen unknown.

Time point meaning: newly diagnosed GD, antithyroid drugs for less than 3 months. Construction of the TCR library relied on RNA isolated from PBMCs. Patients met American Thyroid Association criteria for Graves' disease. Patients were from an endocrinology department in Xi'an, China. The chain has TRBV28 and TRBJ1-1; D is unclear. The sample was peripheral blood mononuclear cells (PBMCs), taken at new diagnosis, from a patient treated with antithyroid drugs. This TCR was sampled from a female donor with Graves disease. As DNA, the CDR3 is TGTGCCAGCAGTTTAAAACCCTGGCAGAAGGACACTGAAGCTTTCTTT. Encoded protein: CASSLKPWQKDTEAFF.